This section outlines one T cell receptor beta chain sequence together with its context. Its antigen is not identified. TCRdb's copy holds only in-frame clones and misses some; the assay was immunoSEQ multiplex PCR. Here the sample spans some 320,000 clones, about nine tenths being singletons. The donors formed part of the roughly 120-subject validation cohort, distinct from the roughly 730-subject first cohort. The data originate from a study of cytomegalovirus exposure and HLA in healthy donors. With 11 bases clipped from V and 1 base from J, the junction kept 4 bases outside the gene matches. CDR1 is MDHEN and CDR2 is SYDVKM in the germline V gene. There are 13 residues in the CDR3. Whole-study results and caveats: The study labeled under 200 TCR beta chains cytomegalovirus-associated.

The chain joins TRBV28 to TRBJ1-5, with 8 bases lining up with TRBD1. The source of this sequence is a woman in her 30s in good health and CMV-seropositive. The sample comprised PBMCs. The CDR3 spells CAVDRASNQPQHF. The CDR3 DNA reads TGTGCCGTGGACAGGGCAAGCAATCAGCCCCAGCATTTT.